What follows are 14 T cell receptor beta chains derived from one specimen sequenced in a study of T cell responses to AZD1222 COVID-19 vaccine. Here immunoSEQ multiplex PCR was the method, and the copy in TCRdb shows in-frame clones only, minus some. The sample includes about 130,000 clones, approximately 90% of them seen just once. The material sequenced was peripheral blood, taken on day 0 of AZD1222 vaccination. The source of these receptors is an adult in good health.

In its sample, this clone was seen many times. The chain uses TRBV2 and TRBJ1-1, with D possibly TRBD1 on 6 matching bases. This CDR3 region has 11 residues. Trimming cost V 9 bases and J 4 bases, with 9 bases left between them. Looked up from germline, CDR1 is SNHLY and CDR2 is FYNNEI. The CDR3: CASKGGTEAFF. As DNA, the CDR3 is TGTGCCAGTAAAGGGGGCACTGAAGCTTTCTTT. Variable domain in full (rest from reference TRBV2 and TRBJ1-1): EPEVTQTPSHQVTQMGQEVILRCVPISNHLYFYWYRQILGQKVEFLVSFYNNEISEKSEIFDDQFSVERPDGSNFTLKIRSTKLEDSAMYFCASKGGTEAFFGQGTRLTVV.

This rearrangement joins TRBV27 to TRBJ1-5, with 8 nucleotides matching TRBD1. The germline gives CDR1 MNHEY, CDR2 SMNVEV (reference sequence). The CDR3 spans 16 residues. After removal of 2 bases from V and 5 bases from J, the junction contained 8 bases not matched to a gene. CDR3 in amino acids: CASSLKRTGPDQPQHF. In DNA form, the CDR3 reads TGTGCCAGCAGTTTAAAACGGACAGGGCCCGATCAGCCCCAGCATTTT.

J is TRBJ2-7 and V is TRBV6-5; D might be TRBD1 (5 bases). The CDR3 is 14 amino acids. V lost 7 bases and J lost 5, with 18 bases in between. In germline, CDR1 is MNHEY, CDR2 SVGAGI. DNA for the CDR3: TGTGCCAGCACCCTCCAGGGCCTGGGGAACGAGCAGTACTTC. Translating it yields CASTLQGLGNEQYF.

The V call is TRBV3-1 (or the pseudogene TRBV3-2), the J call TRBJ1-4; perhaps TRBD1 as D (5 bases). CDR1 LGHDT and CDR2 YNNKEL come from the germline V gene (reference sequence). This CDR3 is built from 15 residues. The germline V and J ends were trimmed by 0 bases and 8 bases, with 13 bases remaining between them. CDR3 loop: CASSQEYRPREKLFF. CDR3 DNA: TGTGCCAGCAGCCAAGAGTACAGGCCGCGAGAAAAACTGTTTTTT.

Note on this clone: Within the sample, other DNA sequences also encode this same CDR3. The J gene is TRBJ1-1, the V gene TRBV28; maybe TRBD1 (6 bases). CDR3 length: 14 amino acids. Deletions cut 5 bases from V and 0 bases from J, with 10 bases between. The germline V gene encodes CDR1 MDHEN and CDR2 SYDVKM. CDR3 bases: TGTGCCAGCAGTCCAGGGGCCCTGAACACTGAAGCTTTCTTT. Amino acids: CASSPGALNTEAFF.

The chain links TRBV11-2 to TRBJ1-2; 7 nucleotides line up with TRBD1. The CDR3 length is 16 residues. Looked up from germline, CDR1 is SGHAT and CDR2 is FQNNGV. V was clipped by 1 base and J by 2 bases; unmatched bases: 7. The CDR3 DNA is TGTGCCAGCAGCTTAGGTCGGACAGGCTTGAACTATGGCTACACCTTC. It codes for CASSLGRTGLNYGYTF.

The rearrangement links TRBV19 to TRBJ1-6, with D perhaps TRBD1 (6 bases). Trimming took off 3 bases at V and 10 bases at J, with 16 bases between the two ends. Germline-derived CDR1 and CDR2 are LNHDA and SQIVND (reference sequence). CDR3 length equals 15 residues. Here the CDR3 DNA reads TGTGCCAGTAGTATCAAGGGACAATTGGGATCACCCCTCCACTTT. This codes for CASSIKGQLGSPLHF.

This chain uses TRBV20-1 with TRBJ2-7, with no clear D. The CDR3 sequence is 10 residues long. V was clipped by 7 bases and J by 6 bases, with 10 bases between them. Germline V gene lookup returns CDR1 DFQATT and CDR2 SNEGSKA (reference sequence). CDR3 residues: CSVLKVEQYF. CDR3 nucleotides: TGCAGTGTCCTTAAAGTCGAGCAGTACTTC.

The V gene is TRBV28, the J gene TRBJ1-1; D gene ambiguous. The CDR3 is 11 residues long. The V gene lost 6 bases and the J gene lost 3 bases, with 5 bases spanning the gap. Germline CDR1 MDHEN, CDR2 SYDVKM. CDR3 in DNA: TGTGCCAGCAGGTCGGACACTGAAGCTTTCTTT. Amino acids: CASRSDTEAFF.

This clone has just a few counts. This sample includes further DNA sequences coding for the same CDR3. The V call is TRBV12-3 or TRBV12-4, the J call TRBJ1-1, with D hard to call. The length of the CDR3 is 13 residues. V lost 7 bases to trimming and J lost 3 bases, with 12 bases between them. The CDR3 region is CASMTVGYTEAFF. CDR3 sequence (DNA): TGTGCCAGCATGACCGTGGGGTACACTGAAGCTTTCTTT.

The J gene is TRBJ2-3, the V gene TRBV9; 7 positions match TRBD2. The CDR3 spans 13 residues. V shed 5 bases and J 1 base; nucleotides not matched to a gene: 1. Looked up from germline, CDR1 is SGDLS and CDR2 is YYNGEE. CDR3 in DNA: TGTGCCAGCAGTGCGGGGGGCACAGATACGCAGTATTTT. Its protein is CASSAGGTDTQYF.

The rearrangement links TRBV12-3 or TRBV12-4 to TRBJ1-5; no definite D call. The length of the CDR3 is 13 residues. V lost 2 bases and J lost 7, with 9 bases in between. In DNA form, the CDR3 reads TGTGCCAGCAGTTTATCTTTAGGGCAGCCCCAGCATTTT. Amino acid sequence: CASSLSLGQPQHF.

The CDR3 loop is CTSSQVSGGRLVYLAKNIQYF. DNA of the CDR3: TGCACCAGCAGCCAAGTGAGCGGGGGACGACTTGTCTACCTCGCCAAAAACATTCAGTACTTC. The chain combines TRBV1 with TRBJ2-4; TRBD2, as called in the table, went unchecked against the DNA. TRBV1 is tagged as a pseudogene. CDR3 length equals 21 residues.

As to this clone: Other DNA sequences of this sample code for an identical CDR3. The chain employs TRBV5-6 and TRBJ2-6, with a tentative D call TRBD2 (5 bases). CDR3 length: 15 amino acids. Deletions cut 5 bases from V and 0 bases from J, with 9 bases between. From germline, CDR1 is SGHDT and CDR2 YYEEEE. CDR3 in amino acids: CASRTGISGANVLTF. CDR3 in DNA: TGTGCCAGCAGAACGGGGATCTCTGGGGCCAACGTCCTGACTTTC.